Below, one T cell receptor beta chain is given with its context. Its target is not known. The CDR3 is made up of 15 amino acids. Looked up from germline, CDR1 is SGHRS and CDR2 is YFSETQ. J lost 5 bases, V lost 3 bases, and 6 bases had no gene match. Cultured CD4+ T-cell DNA underwent Oncomine TCR Beta short-read sequencing. From the PCR reads, TCRdb called clonotypes with MiXCR, one entry per CDR3 protein. The table has under 15,000 distinct CDR3 sequences, roughly three fifths seen once; the top ten hold approximately 17%. The entry originates in a study of vaccination and CD4 T cells after COVID-19. Study background: Convalescent patients gave post-COVID blood a median about 110 days post-diagnosis, range 35 to 161.

The treatment: approximately 10-day PBMC culture with coronavirus spike peptide pools or control peptides (ViraFEST assay). The material sequenced was cultured CD4+ T cells from blood, taken after SARS-CoV-2 vaccination. The chain has TRBV5-1 and TRBJ2-1; 9 positions match TRBD1. The receptor comes from a human donor with COVID-19. CDR3: CASSYPGTGHNEQFF. DNA of the CDR3: TGCGCCAGCAGCTACCCCGGGACAGGGCACAATGAGCAGTTCTTC.